In its sample, the clone carrying this T cell receptor beta chain was seen a few times. No antigen is known for it. This record belongs to a study of beta chain features in type 1 diabetes. The study's findings and limits: For patients, the naive, central memory and Treg TCRB repertoires appeared more alike than for healthy donors. cDNA-based sequencing might over-represent cells highly expressing TCR.

cDNA synthesis used the whole RNA isolate, giving expressed TCRB sequences. Libraries were prepared by immunoSEQ multiplex PCR; TCRdb keeps only in-frame clonotypes and omits some of them. The sample has a few hundred thousand clones, 9.5% to 11% seen once. All of the sorted populations showed purity greater than 95%. The V end was cut by 1 base, the J end by 6 bases, with 16 bases between. The CDR3 contains 16 residues. Germline CDR1 SGHAT, CDR2 FQNNGV. The TCR sequence derives from a woman aged 25-40 years in good health. The V call is TRBV11-2, the J call TRBJ2-1, with D unresolved. Sequenced: naive CD4+ T cells from blood. The CDR3 nucleotides read TGTGCCAGCAGCTTAGTTACGGGTATCCGTTCCAATGAGCAGTTCTTC. This encodes CASSLVTGIRSNEQFF.